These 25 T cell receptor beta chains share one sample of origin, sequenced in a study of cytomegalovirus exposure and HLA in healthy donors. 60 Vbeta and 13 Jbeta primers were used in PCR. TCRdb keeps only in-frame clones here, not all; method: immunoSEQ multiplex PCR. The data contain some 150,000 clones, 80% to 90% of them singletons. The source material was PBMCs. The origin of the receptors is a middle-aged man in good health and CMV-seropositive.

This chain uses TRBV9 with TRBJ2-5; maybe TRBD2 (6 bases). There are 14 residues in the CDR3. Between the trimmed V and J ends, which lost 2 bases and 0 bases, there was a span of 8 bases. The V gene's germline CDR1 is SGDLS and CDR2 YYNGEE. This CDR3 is CASSVGGNQETQYF. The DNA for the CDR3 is TGTGCCAGCAGCGTTGGCGGGAACCAAGAGACCCAGTACTTC.

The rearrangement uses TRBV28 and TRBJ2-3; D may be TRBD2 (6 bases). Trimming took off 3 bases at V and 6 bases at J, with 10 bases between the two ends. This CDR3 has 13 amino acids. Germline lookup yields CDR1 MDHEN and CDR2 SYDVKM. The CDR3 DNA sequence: TGTGCCAGCAGTTTGGGGGGATCGGATACGCAGTATTTT. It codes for CASSLGGSDTQYF.

CDR3 in DNA: TGTGCCAGCAGCCGAACTAGCGAACAAGAGACCCAGTACTTC. It encodes CASSRTSEQETQYF. The V gene is TRBV5-4, the J gene TRBJ2-5; 7 bases align to TRBD2. CDR1 is SGHNT, CDR2 YYREEE, per germline (reference sequence). With V trimmed by 4 bases and J by 2 bases, 5 bases remained unmatched. CDR3 length: 14 residues.

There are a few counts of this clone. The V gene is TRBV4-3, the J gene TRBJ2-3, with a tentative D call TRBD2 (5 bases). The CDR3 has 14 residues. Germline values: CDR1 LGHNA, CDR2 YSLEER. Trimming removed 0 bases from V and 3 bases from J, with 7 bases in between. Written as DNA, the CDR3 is TGCGCCAGCAGCCAAGATACGGGAACAGATACGCAGTATTTT. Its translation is CASSQDTGTDTQYF.

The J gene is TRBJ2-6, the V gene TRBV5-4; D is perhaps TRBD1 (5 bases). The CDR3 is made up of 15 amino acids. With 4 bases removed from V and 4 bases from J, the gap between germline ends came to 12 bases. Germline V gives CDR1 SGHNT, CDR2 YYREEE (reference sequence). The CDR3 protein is CASSRQGTGANVLTF. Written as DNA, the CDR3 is TGTGCCAGCAGCCGGCAGGGAACAGGGGCCAACGTCCTGACTTTC.

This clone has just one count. The CDR3, as DNA: TGCGCCAGCAGCCCCGGGACAGCGAACACCGGGGAGCTGTTTTTT. Amino acid sequence: CASSPGTANTGELFF. V usage is TRBV5-1 and J usage is TRBJ2-2; 7 bases fit TRBD1. The CDR3 runs 15 residues. Germline values: CDR1 SGHRS, CDR2 YFSETQ. V was clipped by 4 bases and J by 0 bases; unmatched bases: 3.

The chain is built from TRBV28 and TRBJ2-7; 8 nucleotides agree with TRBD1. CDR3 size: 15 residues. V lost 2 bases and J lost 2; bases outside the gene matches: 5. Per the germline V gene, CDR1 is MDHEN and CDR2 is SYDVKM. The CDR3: CASSLGTGPPYEQYF. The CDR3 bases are TGTGCCAGCAGTTTAGGGACAGGACCCCCCTACGAGCAGTACTTC.

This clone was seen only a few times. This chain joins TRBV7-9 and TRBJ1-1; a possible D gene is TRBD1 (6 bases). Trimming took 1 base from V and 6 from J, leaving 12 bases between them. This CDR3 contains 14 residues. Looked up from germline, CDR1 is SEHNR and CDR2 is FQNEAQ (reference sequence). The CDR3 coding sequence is TGTGCCAGCAGCTTAGATAGGGGGATAGCTGAAGCTTTCTTT. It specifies CASSLDRGIAEAFF.

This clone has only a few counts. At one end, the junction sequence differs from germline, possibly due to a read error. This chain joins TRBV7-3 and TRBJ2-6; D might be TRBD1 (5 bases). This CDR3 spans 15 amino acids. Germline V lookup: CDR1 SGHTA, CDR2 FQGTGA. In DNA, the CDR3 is TGTGCCAGCAGCTTAAAGTCCGGTGGGGCCAACGGCCTGACTTTC. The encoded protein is CASSLKSGGANGLTF. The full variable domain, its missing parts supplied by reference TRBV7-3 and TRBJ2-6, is GAGVSQTPSNKVTEKGKYVELRCDPISGHTALYWYRQSLGQGPEFLIYFQGTGAADDSGLPNDRFFAVRPEGSVSTLKIQRTERGDSAVYLCASSLKSGGANGLTFGAGSRLTVL.

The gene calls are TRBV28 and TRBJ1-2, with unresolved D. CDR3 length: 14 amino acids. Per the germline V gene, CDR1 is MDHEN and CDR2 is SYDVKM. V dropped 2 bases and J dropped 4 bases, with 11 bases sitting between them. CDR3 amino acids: CASSLPRMGYGYTF. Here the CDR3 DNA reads TGTGCCAGCAGTTTACCCAGGATGGGCTATGGCTACACCTTC.

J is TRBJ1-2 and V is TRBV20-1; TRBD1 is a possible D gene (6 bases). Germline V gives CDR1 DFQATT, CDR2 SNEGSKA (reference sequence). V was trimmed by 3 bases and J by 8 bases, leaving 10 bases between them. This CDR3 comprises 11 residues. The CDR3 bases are TGCAGTGCTAGGCAGGGGAGAGGCTACACCTTC. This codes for CSARQGRGYTF.

Here the CDR3 reads CASSLNLAGVDEQFF. The CDR3 bases are TGTGCCAGCAGCTTAAACCTAGCGGGAGTCGATGAGCAGTTCTTC. The rearrangement links TRBV7-3 to TRBJ2-1; TRBD2 agrees at 10 bases. Germline CDR1 SGHTA, CDR2 FQGTGA. The CDR3 has 15 amino acids. V lost 1 base and J lost 8; bases outside the gene matches: 5.

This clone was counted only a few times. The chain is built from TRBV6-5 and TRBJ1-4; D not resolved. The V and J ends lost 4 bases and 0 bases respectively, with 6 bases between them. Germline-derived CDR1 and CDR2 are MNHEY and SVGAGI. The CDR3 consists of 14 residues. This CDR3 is CASSSVATNEKLFF. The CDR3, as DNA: TGTGCCAGCAGTTCAGTTGCAACTAATGAAAAACTGTTTTTT.

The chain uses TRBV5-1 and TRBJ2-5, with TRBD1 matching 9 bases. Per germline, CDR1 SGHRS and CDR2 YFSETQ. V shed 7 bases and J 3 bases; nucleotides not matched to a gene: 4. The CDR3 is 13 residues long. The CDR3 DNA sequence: TGCGCCAGCGCACAGGGGGCTAAAGAGACCCAGTACTTC. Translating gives CASAQGAKETQYF.

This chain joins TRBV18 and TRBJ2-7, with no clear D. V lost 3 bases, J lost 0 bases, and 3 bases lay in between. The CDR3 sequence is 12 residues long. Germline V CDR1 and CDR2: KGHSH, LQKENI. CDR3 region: CASSPASYEQYF. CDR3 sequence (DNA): TGTGCCAGCTCACCGGCCTCCTACGAGCAGTACTTC.

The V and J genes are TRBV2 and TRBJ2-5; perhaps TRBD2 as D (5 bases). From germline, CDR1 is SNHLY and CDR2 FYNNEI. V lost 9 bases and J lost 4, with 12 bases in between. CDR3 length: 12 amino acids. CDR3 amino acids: CASSEVAETQYF. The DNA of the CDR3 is TGTGCCAGTTCGGAGGTCGCAGAGACCCAGTACTTC.

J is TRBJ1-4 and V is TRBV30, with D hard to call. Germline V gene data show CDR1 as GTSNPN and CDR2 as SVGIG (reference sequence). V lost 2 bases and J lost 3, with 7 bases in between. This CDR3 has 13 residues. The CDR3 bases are TGTGCCTGGAGTCCCGGTCCTAATGAAAAACTGTTTTTT. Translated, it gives CAWSPGPNEKLFF.

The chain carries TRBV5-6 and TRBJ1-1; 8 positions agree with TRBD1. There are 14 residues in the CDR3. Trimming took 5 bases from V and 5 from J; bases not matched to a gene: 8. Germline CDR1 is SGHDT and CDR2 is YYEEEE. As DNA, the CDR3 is TGTGCCAGCAGATACGGACAGGGTTTGACTGAAGCTTTCTTT. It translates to CASRYGQGLTEAFF.

CDR3 sequence reads: CASSIDSTGGHTEAFF. The CDR3 DNA sequence: TGTGCCAGTAGTATCGACTCTACAGGGGGCCACACTGAAGCTTTCTTT. The chain recombines TRBV19 with TRBJ1-1; 9 bases match TRBD1. J was trimmed by 3 bases and V by 3 bases; bases with no gene match: 8. Germline V gives CDR1 LNHDA, CDR2 SQIVND (reference sequence). The CDR3 contains 16 residues.

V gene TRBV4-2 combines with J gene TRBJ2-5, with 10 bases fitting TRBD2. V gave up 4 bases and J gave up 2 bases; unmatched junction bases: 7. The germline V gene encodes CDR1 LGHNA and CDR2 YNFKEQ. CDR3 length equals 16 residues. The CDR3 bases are TGTGCCAGCAGCCTCTTGGGAGCGGGGGGGCAAGAGACCCAGTACTTC. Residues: CASSLLGAGGQETQYF.

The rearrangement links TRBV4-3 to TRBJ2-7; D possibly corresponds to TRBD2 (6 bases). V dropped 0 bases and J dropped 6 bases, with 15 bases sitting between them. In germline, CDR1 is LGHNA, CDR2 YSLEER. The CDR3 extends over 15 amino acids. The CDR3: CASSQERGRRGEQYF. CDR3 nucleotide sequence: TGCGCCAGCAGCCAAGAACGGGGTCGGCGGGGCGAGCAGTACTTC.

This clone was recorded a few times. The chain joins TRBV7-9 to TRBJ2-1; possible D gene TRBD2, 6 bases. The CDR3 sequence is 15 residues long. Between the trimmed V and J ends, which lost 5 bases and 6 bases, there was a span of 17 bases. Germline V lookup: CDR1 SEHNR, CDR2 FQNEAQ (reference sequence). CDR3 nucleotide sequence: TGTGCCAGCAGCCTCCGTGGGGCCGGGAGCAATGAGCAGTTCTTC. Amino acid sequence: CASSLRGAGSNEQFF.

The chain's CDR3 is CASLGAGGTSSYNEQFF. The CDR3 DNA is TGTGCCTCTCTTGGGGCGGGAGGCACGAGCTCCTACAATGAGCAGTTCTTC. The chain carries TRBV28 and TRBJ2-1; 8 bases agree with TRBD2. The germline V gene encodes CDR1 MDHEN and CDR2 SYDVKM. CDR3 length: 17 amino acids. V was clipped by 11 bases and J by 0 bases; unmatched bases: 15.

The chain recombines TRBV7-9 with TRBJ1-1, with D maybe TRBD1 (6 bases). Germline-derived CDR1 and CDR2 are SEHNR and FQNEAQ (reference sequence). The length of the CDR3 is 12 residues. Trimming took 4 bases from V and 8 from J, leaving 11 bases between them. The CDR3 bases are TGTGCCAGCAGCTCCCAAACAGGGGAAGCTTTCTTT. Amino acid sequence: CASSSQTGEAFF.

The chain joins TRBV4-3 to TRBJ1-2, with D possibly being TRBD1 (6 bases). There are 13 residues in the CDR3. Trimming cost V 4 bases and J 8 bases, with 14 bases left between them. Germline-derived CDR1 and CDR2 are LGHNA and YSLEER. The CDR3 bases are TGCGCCAGCAGCCGCGAAACAGGGACGGGCTACACCTTC. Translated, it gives CASSRETGTGYTF.